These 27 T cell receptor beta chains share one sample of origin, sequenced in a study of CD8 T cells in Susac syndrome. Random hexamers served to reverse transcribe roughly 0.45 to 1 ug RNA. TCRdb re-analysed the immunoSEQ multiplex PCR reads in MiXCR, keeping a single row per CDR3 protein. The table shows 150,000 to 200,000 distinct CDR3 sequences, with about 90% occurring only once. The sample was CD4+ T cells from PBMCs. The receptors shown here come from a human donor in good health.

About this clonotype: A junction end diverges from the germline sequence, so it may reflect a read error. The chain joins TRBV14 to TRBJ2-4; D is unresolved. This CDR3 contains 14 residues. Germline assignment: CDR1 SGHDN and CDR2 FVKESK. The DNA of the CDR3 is TGTGCCAGCAGCCAAGGTCCAGCCCAAAACATTCAGTACTTC. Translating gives CASSQGPAQNIQYF.

The CDR3 region is CAWRGQGVQYF. The CDR3 nucleotides are TGTGCCTGGAGGGGGCAGGGCGTGCAGTACTTC. The rearrangement uses TRBV30 and TRBJ2-7, with D tentatively TRBD1 (5 bases). The V gene lost 3 bases and the J gene lost 9 bases, with 12 bases spanning the gap. CDR1 is GTSNPN and CDR2 is SVGIG in the germline V gene (reference sequence). CDR3 length equals 11 residues.

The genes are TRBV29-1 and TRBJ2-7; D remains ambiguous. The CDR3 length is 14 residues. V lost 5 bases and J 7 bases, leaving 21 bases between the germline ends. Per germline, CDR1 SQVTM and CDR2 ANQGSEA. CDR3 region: CSVRLTPDAKEQYF. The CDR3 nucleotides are TGCAGCGTTCGCCTTACCCCGGATGCCAAGGAGCAGTACTTC.

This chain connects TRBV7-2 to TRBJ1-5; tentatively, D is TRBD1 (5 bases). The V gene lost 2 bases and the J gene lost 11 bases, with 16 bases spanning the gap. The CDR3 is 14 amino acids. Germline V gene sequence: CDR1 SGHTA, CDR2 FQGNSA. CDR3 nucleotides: TGTGCCAGCAGCTTACCAGGGCCCCTTGGAGCCCAGCATTTT. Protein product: CASSLPGPLGAQHF.

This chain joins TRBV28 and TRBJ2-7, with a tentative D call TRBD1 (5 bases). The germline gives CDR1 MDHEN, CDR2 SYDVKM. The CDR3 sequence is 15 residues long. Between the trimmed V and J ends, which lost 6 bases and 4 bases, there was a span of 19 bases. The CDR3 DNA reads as TGTGCCAGCAGCCAGGACGAAGGGGCAGGGTACGAGCAGTACTTC. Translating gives CASSQDEGAGYEQYF. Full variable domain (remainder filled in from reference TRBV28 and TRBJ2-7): DVKVTQSSRYLVKRTGEKVFLECVQDMDHENMFWYRQDPGLGLRLIYFSYDVKMKEKGDIPEGYSVSREKKERFSLILESASTNQTSMYLCASSQDEGAGYEQYFGPGTRLTVT.

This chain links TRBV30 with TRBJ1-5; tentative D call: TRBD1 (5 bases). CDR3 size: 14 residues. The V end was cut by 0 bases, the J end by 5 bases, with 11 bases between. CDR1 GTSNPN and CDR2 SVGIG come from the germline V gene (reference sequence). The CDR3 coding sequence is TGTGCCTGGAGTGTAGGAGGGGTCGATCAGCCCCAGCATTTT. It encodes CAWSVGGVDQPQHF.

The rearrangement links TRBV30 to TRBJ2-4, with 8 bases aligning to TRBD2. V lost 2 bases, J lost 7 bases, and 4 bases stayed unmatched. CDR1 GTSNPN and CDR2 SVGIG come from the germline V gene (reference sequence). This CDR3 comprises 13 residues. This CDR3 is CAWSSGGPNIQYF. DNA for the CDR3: TGTGCCTGGAGTAGCGGGGGACCTAACATTCAGTACTTC.

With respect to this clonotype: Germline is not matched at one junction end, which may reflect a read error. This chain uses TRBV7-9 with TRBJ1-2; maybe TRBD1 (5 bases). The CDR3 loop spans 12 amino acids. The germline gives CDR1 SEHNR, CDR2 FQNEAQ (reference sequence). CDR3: CASSLGPGSTPF. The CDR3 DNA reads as TGTGCCAGCAGCTTAGGTCCAGGGTCAACCCCCTTC.

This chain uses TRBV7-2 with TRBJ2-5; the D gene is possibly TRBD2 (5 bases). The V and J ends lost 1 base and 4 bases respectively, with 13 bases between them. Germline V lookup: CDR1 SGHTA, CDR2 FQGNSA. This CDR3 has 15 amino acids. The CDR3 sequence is CASSLGGSRVETQYF. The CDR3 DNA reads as TGTGCCAGCAGCTTAGGCGGTTCGAGGGTAGAGACCCAGTACTTC.

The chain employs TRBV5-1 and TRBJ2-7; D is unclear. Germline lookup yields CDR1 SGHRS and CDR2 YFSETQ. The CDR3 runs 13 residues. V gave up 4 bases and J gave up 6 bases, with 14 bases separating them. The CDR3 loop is CASSRVPDGEQYF. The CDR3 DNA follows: TGCGCCAGCAGCCGCGTCCCGGACGGCGAGCAGTACTTC.

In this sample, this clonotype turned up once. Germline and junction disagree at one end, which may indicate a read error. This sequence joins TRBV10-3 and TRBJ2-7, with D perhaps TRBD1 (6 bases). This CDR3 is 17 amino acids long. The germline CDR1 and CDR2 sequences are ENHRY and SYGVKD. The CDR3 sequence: CAISDPTRTDSSYGQYF. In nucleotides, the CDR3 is TGTGCCATCAGTGACCCAACACGGACAGATTCATCCTACGGGCAGTACTTC.

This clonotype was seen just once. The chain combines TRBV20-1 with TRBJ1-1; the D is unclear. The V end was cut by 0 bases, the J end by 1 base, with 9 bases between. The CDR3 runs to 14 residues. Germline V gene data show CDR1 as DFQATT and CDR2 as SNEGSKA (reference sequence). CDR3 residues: CSARDRHGNTEAFF. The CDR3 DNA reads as TGCAGTGCTAGAGATCGGCACGGGAACACTGAAGCTTTCTTT.

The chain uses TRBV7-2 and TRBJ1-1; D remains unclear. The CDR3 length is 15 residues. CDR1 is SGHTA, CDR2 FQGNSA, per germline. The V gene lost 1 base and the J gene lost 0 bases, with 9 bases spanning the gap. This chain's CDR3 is CASSLGAGMNTEAFF. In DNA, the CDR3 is TGTGCCAGCAGCTTAGGCGCAGGCATGAACACTGAAGCTTTCTTT.

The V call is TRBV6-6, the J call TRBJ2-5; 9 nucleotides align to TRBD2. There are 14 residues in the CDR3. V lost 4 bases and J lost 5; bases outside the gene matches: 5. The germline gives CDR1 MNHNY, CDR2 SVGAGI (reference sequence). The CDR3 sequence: CASSWREGRETQYF. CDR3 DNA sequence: TGTGCCAGCAGTTGGCGGGAGGGCCGCGAGACCCAGTACTTC.

The CDR3 region is CASSFREAADTQYF. The DNA of the CDR3 is TGTGCCAGCAGCTTCAGAGAGGCAGCAGATACGCAGTATTTT. This chain uses TRBV7-2 with TRBJ2-3; no firm D call. CDR1 and CDR2 from the germline V gene are SGHTA and FQGNSA. V shed 3 bases and J shed 4 bases, with 11 bases lying between them. There are 14 residues in the CDR3.

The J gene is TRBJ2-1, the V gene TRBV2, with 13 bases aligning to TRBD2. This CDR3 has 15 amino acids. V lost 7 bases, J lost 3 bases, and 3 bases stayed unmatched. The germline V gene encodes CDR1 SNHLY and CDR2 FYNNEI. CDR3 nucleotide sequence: TGTGCCAGCACCGGACTAGCGGGGGACTACAATGAGCAGTTCTTC. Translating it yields CASTGLAGDYNEQFF.

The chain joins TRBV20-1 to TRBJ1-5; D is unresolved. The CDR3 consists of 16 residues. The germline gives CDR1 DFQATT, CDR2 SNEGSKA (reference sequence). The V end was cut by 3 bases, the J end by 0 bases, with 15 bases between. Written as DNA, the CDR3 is TGCAGTGCTAGCGTACAAAGGACTTATAGCAATCAGCCCCAGCATTTT. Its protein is CSASVQRTYSNQPQHF.

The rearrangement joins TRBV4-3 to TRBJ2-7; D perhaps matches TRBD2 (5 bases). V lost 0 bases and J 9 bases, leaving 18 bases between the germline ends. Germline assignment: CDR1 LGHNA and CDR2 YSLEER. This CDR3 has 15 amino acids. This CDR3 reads CASSQDVGVPGGQYF. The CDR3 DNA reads TGCGCCAGCAGCCAAGATGTCGGCGTCCCCGGAGGGCAGTACTTC.

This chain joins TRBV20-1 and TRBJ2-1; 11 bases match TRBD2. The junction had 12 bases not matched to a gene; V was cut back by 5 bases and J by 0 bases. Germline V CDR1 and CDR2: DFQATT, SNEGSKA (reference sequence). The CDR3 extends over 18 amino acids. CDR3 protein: CSASSTSGKISSYNEQFF. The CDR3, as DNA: TGCAGTGCTTCCTCGACTAGCGGGAAGATTAGCTCCTACAATGAGCAGTTCTTC.

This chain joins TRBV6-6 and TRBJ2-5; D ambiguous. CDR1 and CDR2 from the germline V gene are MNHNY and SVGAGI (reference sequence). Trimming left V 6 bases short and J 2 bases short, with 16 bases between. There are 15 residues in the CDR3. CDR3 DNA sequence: TGTGCCAGCAGCACACGACGGAGCCGGCAAGAGACCCAGTACTTC. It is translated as CASSTRRSRQETQYF.

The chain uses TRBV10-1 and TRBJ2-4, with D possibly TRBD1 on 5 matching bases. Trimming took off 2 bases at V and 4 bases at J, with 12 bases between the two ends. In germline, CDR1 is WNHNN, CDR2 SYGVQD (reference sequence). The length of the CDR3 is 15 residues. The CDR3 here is CASSETPDTKNIQYF. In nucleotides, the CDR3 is TGCGCCAGCAGTGAGACCCCGGACACGAAAAACATTCAGTACTTC.

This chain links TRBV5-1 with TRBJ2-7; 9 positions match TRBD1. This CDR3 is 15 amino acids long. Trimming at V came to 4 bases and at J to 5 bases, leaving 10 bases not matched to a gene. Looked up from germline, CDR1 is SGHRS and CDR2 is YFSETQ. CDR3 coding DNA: TGCGCCAGCAGCACCACCGGGACAGGGCAGGACGAGCAGTACTTC. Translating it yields CASSTTGTGQDEQYF.

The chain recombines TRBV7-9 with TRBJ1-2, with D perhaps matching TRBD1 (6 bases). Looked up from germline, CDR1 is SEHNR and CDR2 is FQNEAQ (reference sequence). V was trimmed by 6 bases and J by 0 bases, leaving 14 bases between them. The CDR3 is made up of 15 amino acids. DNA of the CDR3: TGTGCCAGCAGACCAAACACAGGGACTAACTATGGCTACACCTTC. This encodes CASRPNTGTNYGYTF.

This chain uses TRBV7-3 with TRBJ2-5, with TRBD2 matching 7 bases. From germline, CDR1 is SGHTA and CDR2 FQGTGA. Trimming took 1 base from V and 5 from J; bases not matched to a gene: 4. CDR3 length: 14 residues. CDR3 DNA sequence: TGTGCCAGCAGCTTAAGCGGGAGCAGGGAGACCCAGTACTTC. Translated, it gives CASSLSGSRETQYF.

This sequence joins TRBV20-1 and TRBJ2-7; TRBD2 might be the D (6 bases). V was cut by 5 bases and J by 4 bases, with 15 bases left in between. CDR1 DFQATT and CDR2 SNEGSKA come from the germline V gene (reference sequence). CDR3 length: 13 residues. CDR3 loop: CSAWGDLGYEQYF. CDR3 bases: TGCAGTGCTTGGGGGGATCTGGGATACGAGCAGTACTTC.

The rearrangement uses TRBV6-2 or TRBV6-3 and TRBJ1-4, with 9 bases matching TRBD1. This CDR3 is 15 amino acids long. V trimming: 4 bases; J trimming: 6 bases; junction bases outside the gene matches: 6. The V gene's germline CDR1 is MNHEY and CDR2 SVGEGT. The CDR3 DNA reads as TGTGCCAGCAGTTGGGACAGGGAGTTACATGAAAAACTGTTTTTT. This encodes CASSWDRELHEKLFF.

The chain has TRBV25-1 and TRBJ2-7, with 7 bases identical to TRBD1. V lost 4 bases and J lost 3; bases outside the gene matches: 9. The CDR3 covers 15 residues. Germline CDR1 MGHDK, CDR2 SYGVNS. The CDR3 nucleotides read TGTGCCAGCAGTGGCCCCCTCGGGACAGACTACGAGCAGTACTTC. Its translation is CASSGPLGTDYEQYF.